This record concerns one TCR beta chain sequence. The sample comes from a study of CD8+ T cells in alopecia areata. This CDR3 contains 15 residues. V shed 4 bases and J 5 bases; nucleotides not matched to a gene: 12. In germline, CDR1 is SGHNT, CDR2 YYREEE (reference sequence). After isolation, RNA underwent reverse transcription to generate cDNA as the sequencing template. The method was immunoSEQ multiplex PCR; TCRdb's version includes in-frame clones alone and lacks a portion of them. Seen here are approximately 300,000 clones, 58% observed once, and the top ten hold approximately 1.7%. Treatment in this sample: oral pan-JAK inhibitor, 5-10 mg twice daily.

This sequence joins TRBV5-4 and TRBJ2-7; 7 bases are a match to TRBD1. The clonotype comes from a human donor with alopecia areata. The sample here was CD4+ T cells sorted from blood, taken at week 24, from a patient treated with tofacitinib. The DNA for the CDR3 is TGTGCCAGCAGCCGGACAGGCCGAGTCGGGGACGAGCAGTACTTC. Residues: CASSRTGRVGDEQYF.